These 20 T cell receptor beta chains were sequenced from one sample in a study of shared clonotypes between healthy human individuals. Terminally differentiated effector memory CD45RA+ cells were excluded from the naive CD8 cells, which were CD45RO-negative and positively selected for CCR7. TCRdb's copy holds only in-frame clones and misses some; the assay was immunoSEQ multiplex PCR. This table has nearly 2 million clones, over 85% appearing once. Sample: naive CD8+ T cells sorted from blood. Every receptor here comes from a man between 18 and 29 years old in good health.

The rearrangement uses TRBV7-8 and TRBJ2-1; possibly TRBD2 for D (7 bases). The CDR3 extends over 16 amino acids. Germline V gene data show CDR1 as SGHVS and CDR2 as FQNEAQ. V was trimmed by 1 base and J by 14 bases, leaving 24 bases between them. Here the CDR3 reads CASSLGLGGRATEEFF. In DNA form, the CDR3 reads TGTGCCAGCAGCTTAGGACTAGGGGGGAGGGCCACGGAAGAGTTCTTC.

As concerns this clone: The same CDR3 can be traced to other DNA sequences in this sample. The V call is TRBV5-6, the J call TRBJ2-1; D uncertain. Between the trimmed V and J ends, which lost 4 bases and 3 bases, there was a span of 5 bases. Germline V gene lookup returns CDR1 SGHDT and CDR2 YYEEEE. This CDR3 comprises 12 residues. The CDR3 DNA sequence: TGTGCCAGCAGCGCAAGCTACAATGAGCAGTTCTTC. Translated: CASSASYNEQFF.

The chain couples TRBV7-6 to TRBJ2-7; D tentatively reads TRBD1 or TRBD2 (5 bases each). This CDR3 comprises 14 residues. Germline assignment: CDR1 SGHVS and CDR2 FNYEAQ. Trimming pared 5 bases from V and 4 bases from J, leaving 15 bases between. CDR3 in amino acids: CASSILRDGYEQYF. The CDR3 nucleotides are TGTGCCAGCAGCATCCTCCGGGACGGATACGAGCAGTACTTC.

The rearrangement uses TRBV7-9 and TRBJ2-7; 7 nucleotides match TRBD2. The V segment lost 4 bases and the J segment 3 bases; nucleotides outside the gene matches: 15. The CDR3 covers 17 residues. Germline CDR1 and CDR2: SEHNR and FQNEAQ (reference sequence). The CDR3 bases are TGTGCCAGCAGCTCAAACCTCGGGACTATCAGCCTCTACGAGCAGTACTTC. The encoded protein is CASSSNLGTISLYEQYF.

Of note for this clone: Different DNA sequences within this sample yield the same CDR3. The rearrangement uses TRBV10-3 and TRBJ2-7, with no clear D. CDR1 and CDR2 from the germline V gene are ENHRY and SYGVKD. V shed 0 bases and J shed 6 bases, with 9 bases lying between them. The CDR3 covers 13 residues. The CDR3 sequence: CAISESLVGEQYF. In nucleotides, the CDR3 is TGTGCCATCAGTGAGTCCCTCGTGGGCGAGCAGTACTTC.

The chain combines TRBV5-1 with TRBJ1-2; TRBD1 is a possible D gene (5 bases). Germline CDR1 reads SGHRS; CDR2 reads YFSETQ. V gave up 2 bases and J gave up 4 bases, with 12 bases separating them. This CDR3 is built from 14 residues. DNA for the CDR3: TGCGCCAGCAGCTTCGGGGGAGCTACCTATGGCTACACCTTC. Translating gives CASSFGGATYGYTF.

This chain joins TRBV4-1 and TRBJ2-1; D possibly corresponds to TRBD1 (7 bases). Looked up from germline, CDR1 is MGHRA and CDR2 is YSYEKL. V lost 1 base and J 4 bases, leaving 17 bases between the germline ends. This CDR3 has 17 residues. In nucleotides, the CDR3 is TGCGCCAGCAGCCAAGTCTCAGGGGGGTACCAATACAATGAGCAGTTCTTC. Amino acids: CASSQVSGGYQYNEQFF.

The chain is built from TRBV14 and TRBJ2-7, with D maybe TRBD2 (5 bases). V gave up 2 bases and J gave up 5 bases, with 10 bases separating them. The CDR3 spans 13 residues. Germline V CDR1 and CDR2: SGHDN, FVKESK. The CDR3 reads CASSQRGWDEQYF. CDR3 coding DNA: TGTGCCAGCAGCCAAAGAGGGTGGGACGAGCAGTACTTC.

This chain uses TRBV4-1 with TRBJ1-3; tentatively, D is TRBD1 (5 bases). The germline V gene encodes CDR1 MGHRA and CDR2 YSYEKL. The CDR3 totals 16 residues. V shed 5 bases and J shed 0 bases, with 14 bases lying between them. CDR3 nucleotide sequence: TGCGCCAGCAGCAACCTAGGGGTCGGCTCTGGAAACACCATATATTTT. Amino acid sequence: CASSNLGVGSGNTIYF.

This chain uses TRBV10-3 with TRBJ2-3; D is uncertain. The CDR3 sequence is 13 residues long. Germline V gives CDR1 ENHRY, CDR2 SYGVKD. V lost 7 bases and J 2 bases, leaving 10 bases between the germline ends. Written as DNA, the CDR3 is TGTGCCATCAATCAACCCGACACAGATACGCAGTATTTT. This codes for CAINQPDTDTQYF.

This chain links TRBV30 with TRBJ1-5, with 9 bases aligning to TRBD1. The ends lost 3 bases at V and 6 bases at J; junction bases unmatched: 9. Germline CDR1 GTSNPN, CDR2 SVGIG (reference sequence). The CDR3 totals 15 residues. The CDR3 bases are TGTGCCTGGAGAGGTCGTGGACAGGGGAGTCAGCCCCAGCATTTT. Translating it yields CAWRGRGQGSQPQHF.

The chain links TRBV27 to TRBJ2-7, with 7 bases that match TRBD2. CDR1 is MNHEY and CDR2 is SMNVEV in the germline V gene (reference sequence). V was clipped by 5 bases and J by 11 bases; unmatched bases: 9. The CDR3 spans 12 residues. DNA for the CDR3: TGTGCCAGCAGTCCCCGGCGGGGGTTGGAGTACTTC. Translation gives CASSPRRGLEYF.

The V gene is TRBV5-1, the J gene TRBJ1-2; weak D call: TRBD1 (5 bases). This CDR3 has 16 residues. Germline CDR1 reads SGHRS; CDR2 reads YFSETQ. Trimming shortened V by 3 bases and J by 2 bases, and 17 bases separated the two germline ends. DNA of the CDR3: TGCGCCAGCAGCTCCGGTTGGGGCGGCTCGAACTATGGCTACACCTTC. It encodes CASSSGWGGSNYGYTF. The full variable domain, its missing parts supplied by reference TRBV5-1 and TRBJ1-2, is KAGVTQTPRYLIKTRGQQVTLSCSPISGHRSVSWYQQTPGQGLQFLFEYFSETQRNKGNFPGRFSGRQFSNSRSEMNVSTLELGDSALYLCASSSGWGGSNYGYTFGSGTRLTVV.

The gene calls are TRBV5-1 and TRBJ1-6; 11 positions match TRBD1. The CDR3 extends over 21 amino acids. The V and J ends lost 1 base and 0 bases, in that order; junction bases with no gene match: 12. Germline V gene lookup returns CDR1 SGHRS and CDR2 YFSETQ. The CDR3 sequence: CASSLILGQGGRSSYNSPLHF. CDR3 DNA: TGCGCCAGCAGCTTGATTCTGGGACAGGGGGGAAGGAGCTCCTATAATTCACCCCTCCACTTT.

The chain combines TRBV2 with TRBJ2-7, with 7 bases identical to TRBD1. The ends lost 6 bases at V and 3 bases at J; junction bases unmatched: 5. The CDR3 consists of 13 residues. Germline loops: CDR1 SNHLY, CDR2 FYNNEI. In DNA form, the CDR3 reads TGTGCCAGCAGAGGGGACAGCCACTACGAGCAGTACTTC. Translation: CASRGDSHYEQYF.

The V and J genes are TRBV18 and TRBJ2-7; D is possibly TRBD1 (5 bases). Trimming took 2 bases from V and 2 from J, leaving 13 bases between them. In germline, CDR1 is KGHSH, CDR2 LQKENI. The CDR3 runs 15 residues. The CDR3 loop is CASSPSGRAAYEQYF. The CDR3 nucleotides are TGTGCCAGCTCACCATCGGGCAGGGCAGCCTACGAGCAGTACTTC. Full variable domain (missing parts from reference TRBV18 and TRBJ2-7): NAGVMQNPRHLVRRRGQEARLRCSPMKGHSHVYWYRQLPEEGLKFMVYLQKENIIDESGMPKERFSAEFPKEGPSILRIQQVVRGDSAAYFCASSPSGRAAYEQYFGPGTRLTVT.

The rearrangement links TRBV29-1 to TRBJ1-2, with D possibly being TRBD1 (5 bases). Germline values: CDR1 SQVTM, CDR2 ANQGSEA. This CDR3 contains 13 residues. Trimming left V 2 bases short and J 2 bases short, with 9 bases between. The chain's CDR3 is CSVEPPGNYGYTF. CDR3 DNA: TGCAGCGTTGAACCCCCAGGGAACTATGGCTACACCTTC. Full variable domain (missing parts from reference TRBV29-1 and TRBJ1-2): SAVISQKPSRDICQRGTSLTIQCQVDSQVTMMFWYRQQPGQSLTLIATANQGSEATYESGFVIDKFPISRPNLTFSTLTVSNMSPEDSSIYLCSVEPPGNYGYTFGSGTRLTVV.

V is TRBV4-2 and J is TRBJ2-4; D is unresolved. Trimming cost V 4 bases and J 1 base, with 8 bases left between them. The CDR3 runs to 14 residues. CDR1 and CDR2 (germline): LGHNA, YNFKEQ. The CDR3: CASSPREAKNIQYF. The CDR3 region has the DNA TGTGCCAGCAGCCCCCGAGAGGCCAAAAACATTCAGTACTTC.

This chain joins TRBV27 and TRBJ1-5; unclear D gene. Per the germline V gene, CDR1 is MNHEY and CDR2 is SMNVEV (reference sequence). There are 12 residues in the CDR3. The V end was cut by 7 bases, the J end by 3 bases, with 7 bases between. This CDR3 is CASKQPNQPQHF. For the CDR3, the DNA is TGTGCCAGCAAACAACCCAATCAGCCCCAGCATTTT.

The chain joins TRBV5-1 to TRBJ2-5; 16 bases agree with TRBD2. Germline V gene data show CDR1 as SGHRS and CDR2 as YFSETQ. V dropped 4 bases and J dropped 2; count of bases not matched to a gene: 8. The CDR3 is 18 amino acids. CDR3 residues: CASSLGLAGGPRQETQYF. In nucleotides, the CDR3 is TGCGCCAGCAGCCTGGGACTAGCGGGAGGGCCGAGGCAAGAGACCCAGTACTTC.